This T cell receptor beta chain was profiled in a study of T cell responses to AZD1222 COVID-19 vaccine. Study-level results: Only a handful of AZD1222 recipients, more than 5 in all, had baseline seropositivity.

Data came from immunoSEQ multiplex PCR; TCRdb stores just in-frame clones and leaves some out. This table has some 99,000 clones, around 87% appearing once. This clone was observed once. Its cognate antigen is unknown. The clonotype originates from an adult who received the AZD1222 COVID-19 vaccine. The starting material was peripheral blood, obtained 28 days after the second AZD1222 dose.

This chain's CDR3 is CASREQGYGYTF. CDR3 DNA: TGTGCCAGCAGGGAGCAGGGGTATGGCTACACCTTC. This sequence joins TRBV2 and TRBJ1-2; tentative D call: TRBD1 (6 bases). Germline-derived CDR1 and CDR2 are SNHLY and FYNNEI. CDR3 size: 12 residues. V lost 6 bases and J lost 5, with 10 bases in between.